The 22 T cell receptor beta chains reported below all come from one sample, sequenced in a study of CD8 T cells in ankylosing spondylitis. MiXCR, run by TCRdb on the 5' RACE reads, gives a single entry per CDR3 protein. The table lists around 230,000 distinct CDR3 sequences, over 8.5% of them singletons, with around 6.8% in the top ten. Source material: blood, either unsorted or a sorted T cell fraction (not recorded which). All receptors come from a male donor with ankylosing spondylitis or in good health (not recorded which).

This clonotype was seen many times. The junction shows a germline mismatch at one end, possibly a read error. The V call is TRBV4-2, the J call TRBJ2-7; no firm D call. The CDR3 spans 18 residues. Looked up from germline, CDR1 is LGHNA and CDR2 is YNFKEQ. The CDR3 spells CASSQHPSAAESSYEQYF. CDR3 bases: TGTGCTAGCAGCCAACATCCTTCTGCGGCGGAGAGCTCCTACGAGCAGTACTTC.

This clonotype appeared many times. The chain recombines TRBV7-2 with TRBJ2-2; D is unclear. CDR3 length: 14 residues. Trimming took off 1 base at V and 5 bases at J, with 8 bases between the two ends. Germline CDR1 SGHTA, CDR2 FQGNSA. CDR3 in DNA: TGTGCCAGCAGCTTAGGAGCAGCTACCGGGGAGCTGTTTTTT. Protein sequence: CASSLGAATGELFF.

This clonotype was recorded at least ten times. The V gene is TRBV20-1, the J gene TRBJ1-2, with TRBD1 matching over 10 bases. This CDR3 has 14 amino acids. V trimming: 6 bases; J trimming: 8 bases; junction bases outside the gene matches: 12. Looked up from germline, CDR1 is DFQATT and CDR2 is SNEGSKA (reference sequence). CDR3 sequence: CSAITRQGADGYTF. In DNA form, the CDR3 reads TGCAGTGCCATTACTAGACAGGGGGCAGACGGCTACACCTTC.

There are many counts of this clonotype. The V and J genes are TRBV10-3 and TRBJ1-2; 8 nucleotides agree with TRBD1. The CDR3 covers 14 residues. The J segment lost 8 bases and the V segment lost 0 bases, leaving 5 bases of the junction unmatched. CDR1 is ENHRY, CDR2 SYGVKD, per germline. This chain's CDR3 is CAISESTGAVGYTF. DNA of the CDR3: TGTGCCATCAGTGAGTCGACAGGGGCCGTCGGCTACACCTTC.

This clonotype came up many times. This rearrangement joins TRBV29-1 to TRBJ1-1; the D is unclear. CDR1 SQVTM and CDR2 ANQGSEA come from the germline V gene. V was clipped by 6 bases and J by 11 bases, with 22 bases between them. There are 13 residues in the CDR3. The CDR3 here is CSVSPLNALCAFF. The CDR3, as DNA: TGCAGCGTAAGCCCCCTTAACGCCCTCTGCGCTTTCTTT. Variable domain in full (rest from reference TRBV29-1 and TRBJ1-1): SAVISQKPSRDICQRGTSLTIQCQVDSQVTMMFWYRQQPGQSLTLIATANQGSEATYESGFVIDKFPISRPNLTFSTLTVSNMSPEDSSIYLCSVSPLNALCAFFGQGTRLTVV.

This clonotype was seen ten or more times. The chain joins TRBV10-3 to TRBJ1-2; D is uncertain. Germline V gene lookup returns CDR1 ENHRY and CDR2 SYGVKD. The CDR3 length is 14 residues. Between the trimmed V and J ends, which lost 3 bases and 7 bases, there was a span of 15 bases. CDR3 loop: CAISDERQWGGYTF. CDR3 nucleotide sequence: TGTGCCATCAGTGACGAGCGGCAGTGGGGTGGCTACACCTTC.

V is TRBV29-1 and J is TRBJ2-7; TRBD2 matches at 8 bases. The CDR3 runs to 13 residues. Germline loops: CDR1 SQVTM, CDR2 ANQGSEA. Trimming cost V 5 bases and J 1 base; bases outside gene matches: 4. CDR3 coding DNA: TGCAGCGTTACTAGCGGACTTTCCTACGAGCAGTACTTC. Translation gives CSVTSGLSYEQYF.

This clonotype came up many times. The V and J genes are TRBV11-2 and TRBJ2-7; 10 bases match TRBD2. V dropped 6 bases and J dropped 2; count of bases not matched to a gene: 7. The CDR3 loop spans 15 amino acids. CDR1 and CDR2 (germline): SGHAT, FQNNGV. CDR3 DNA: TGTGCCAGCAGAGCGACTAGCGGGTGGCCCTACGAGCAGTACTTC. This encodes CASRATSGWPYEQYF.

This clonotype was observed at least ten times. The J gene is TRBJ2-3, the V gene TRBV7-2; 8 bases are shared with TRBD2. The V and J ends lost 1 base and 7 bases, in that order; junction bases with no gene match: 10. The germline V gene has CDR1 SGHTA and CDR2 FQGNSA. This CDR3 is built from 16 residues. The CDR3 nucleotides are TGTGCCAGCAGCTTAGGAAGCAGCGGGGGAAGAAATACGCAGTATTTT. Translation: CASSLGSSGGRNTQYF.

V and J are TRBV7-2 and TRBJ2-5, with D unclear. Germline loops: CDR1 SGHTA, CDR2 FQGNSA. Trimming left V 2 bases short and J 0 bases short, with 13 bases between. The CDR3 spans 16 residues. The CDR3 sequence: CASSLPSGLNQETQYF. CDR3 DNA: TGTGCCAGCAGCTTACCCTCGGGTCTGAACCAAGAGACCCAGTACTTC.

The gene calls are TRBV25-1 and TRBJ1-2; the match to TRBD1 covers 9 bases. Trimming removed 2 bases from V and 2 bases from J; junction bases left unmatched: 3. The CDR3 is 15 amino acids. Germline V gives CDR1 MGHDK, CDR2 SYGVNS. CDR3 residues: CASSEAGTGNYGYTF. The CDR3 coding sequence is TGTGCCAGCAGTGAAGCCGGGACAGGGAACTATGGCTACACCTTC.

This clonotype was recorded at least ten times. The chain combines TRBV7-9 with TRBJ2-3, with 10 positions matching TRBD2. CDR1 SEHNR and CDR2 FQNEAQ come from the germline V gene (reference sequence). With V trimmed by 3 bases and J by 2 bases, 5 bases remained unmatched. The CDR3 has 16 residues. In DNA, the CDR3 is TGTGCCAGCAGCTTCCTAGCGGGAGCTGACACAGATACGCAGTATTTT. It is translated as CASSFLAGADTDTQYF.

This clonotype was counted many times. This chain links TRBV6-1 with TRBJ1-1, with D unclear. Germline assignment: CDR1 MNHNS and CDR2 SASEGT. The CDR3 sequence is 13 residues long. V shed 5 bases and J shed 4 bases, with 11 bases lying between them. In DNA, the CDR3 is TGTGCCAGCAGTCCCGTCGGACCCACTGAAGCTTTCTTT. Translating it yields CASSPVGPTEAFF.

This clonotype has ten or more counts. At one boundary the junction diverges from the germline segment, which might be a read error. This chain uses TRBV12-3 or TRBV12-4 with TRBJ1-1; D may be TRBD1 (5 bases). The CDR3 has 13 residues. CDR3 sequence: CASSLGANTEAFF. For the CDR3, the DNA is TGTGCCAGCAGCTTAGGGGCGAACACTGAAGCTTTCTTT.

This clonotype has ten or more counts. V and J are TRBV5-1 and TRBJ2-7, with D possibly being TRBD2 (5 bases). The CDR3 loop spans 14 amino acids. Trimming took 1 base from V and 4 from J, leaving 12 bases between them. Germline lookup yields CDR1 SGHRS and CDR2 YFSETQ. CDR3 in amino acids: CASSLSGRGYEQYF. CDR3 nucleotide sequence: TGCGCCAGCAGCTTGTCGGGGAGAGGATACGAGCAGTACTTC.

This clonotype has a handful of counts. This rearrangement joins TRBV7-8 to TRBJ2-1; tentative D call: TRBD2 (6 bases). From germline, CDR1 is SGHVS and CDR2 FQNEAQ. The V end lost 5 bases, the J end lost 8 bases, and 16 bases lay between the germline ends. The CDR3 runs to 14 residues. This CDR3 is CASSPRAGGYEQFF. The CDR3 DNA is TGTGCCAGCAGCCCGCGGGCCGGGGGTTATGAGCAGTTCTTC.

The V and J genes are TRBV7-2 and TRBJ2-1; TRBD2 agrees at 14 bases. This CDR3 has 17 residues. V lost 4 bases and J lost 7; bases outside the gene matches: 9. Germline CDR1 reads SGHTA; CDR2 reads FQGNSA. CDR3 nucleotide sequence: TGTGCCAGCAGCTCTTACGGGACTAGCGGGAGCATAAATGAGCAGTTCTTC. This translates into CASSSYGTSGSINEQFF.

In this sample, this clonotype turned up many times. The chain uses TRBV6-5 and TRBJ2-1; D unclear. The CDR3 totals 15 residues. Germline CDR1 and CDR2: MNHEY and SVGAGI. V gave up 0 bases and J gave up 5 bases, with 11 bases separating them. This CDR3 is CASSYSRSPDNEQFF. In DNA, the CDR3 is TGTGCCAGCAGTTACTCGCGATCTCCAGACAATGAGCAGTTCTTC.

This clonotype has ten or more counts. V gene TRBV10-3 combines with J gene TRBJ2-7; D might be TRBD2 (5 bases). CDR1 is ENHRY, CDR2 SYGVKD, per germline. The length of the CDR3 is 13 residues. Trimming removed 0 bases at V and 4 bases at J, with 7 bases between. CDR3 in DNA: TGTGCCATCAGTGAGTCGAGGGCGTACGAGCAGTACTTC. Translating it yields CAISESRAYEQYF.

Many counts were recorded for this clonotype. The chain carries TRBV20-1 and TRBJ2-1; 10 bases agree with TRBD1. Germline loops: CDR1 DFQATT, CDR2 SNEGSKA (reference sequence). With 6 bases clipped from V and 7 bases from J, the junction kept 9 bases outside the gene matches. This CDR3 has 14 residues. Here the CDR3 DNA reads TGCAGTGCCACCTGGGGACAGGGGCGGAATGAGCAGTTCTTC. The encoded protein is CSATWGQGRNEQFF.

In its sample, this clonotype was seen many times. The gene calls are TRBV7-2 and TRBJ1-6; the D gene is possibly TRBD1 (5 bases). CDR1 SGHTA and CDR2 FQGNSA come from the germline V gene. This CDR3 has 17 residues. V lost 5 bases and J lost 0, with 14 bases in between. For the CDR3, the DNA is TGTGCCAGCAGCCTTGGCGGGGGAGGCTCCTATAATTCACCCCTCCACTTT. It specifies CASSLGGGGSYNSPLHF. Drawing the rest from reference TRBV7-2 and TRBJ1-6, the complete variable domain is GAGVSQSPSNKVTEKGKDVELRCDPISGHTALYWYRQSLGQGLEFLIYFQGNSAPDKSGLPSDRFSAERTGGSVSTLTIQRTQQEDSAVYLCASSLGGGGSYNSPLHFGNGTRLTVT.

This clonotype was detected ten times or more. The chain links TRBV29-1 to TRBJ1-2, with TRBD1 identical over 7 bases. The V and J ends lost 4 bases and 2 bases, in that order; junction bases with no gene match: 7. The CDR3 loop spans 14 amino acids. Germline V gene lookup returns CDR1 SQVTM and CDR2 ANQGSEA. Written as DNA, the CDR3 is TGCAGCGTTGTTTCGGGACAGTTCAACTATGGCTACACCTTC. This translates into CSVVSGQFNYGYTF.